This T cell receptor beta chain was identified during a study of beta chain features in type 1 diabetes. Study-level background: Across every sample, about 100 million sorted cells were examined in total. Findings of the study overall: PCR may have favored shorter templates equally in patients and controls. Patients showed naive, central memory and Treg TCRB repertoires that appeared more similar than those of healthy donors. TCRB CDR3s were moderately but significantly shorter in Type 1 diabetes patients in all four CD4+ subsets. Insertion counts at VDJ junctions were lower in type 1 diabetes patients, who also showed more deletions there.

This clone has just a few counts. The antigen is undetermined. Losses at the gene ends were 5 bases for V and 4 bases for J; bases not matched to a gene: 5. The CDR3 loop spans 14 amino acids. Germline V CDR1 and CDR2: MNHEY, SVGAGI. The authors reverse transcribed all of the isolated RNA, so sequencing captured expressed TCRB transcripts. Sequencing used immunoSEQ multiplex PCR; TCRdb keeps in-frame clones, though not all of them. This table has around 150,000 clones, approximately 8.7% appearing once. Material: central memory CD4+ T cells from blood. J is TRBJ1-5 and V is TRBV6-5; the match to TRBD1 covers 7 bases. The TCR originated in a woman aged 25 to 45 with type 1 diabetes. CDR3 sequence: CASSPQQGNQPQHF. Here the CDR3 DNA reads TGTGCCAGCAGTCCCCAACAGGGGAATCAGCCCCAGCATTTT.